This is a list of T cell receptor beta chains from one sample in a study of cytotoxic CD8 clonotypes in ibrutinib-treated CLL. Here immunoSEQ multiplex PCR was the method, and the copy in TCRdb shows in-frame clones only, minus some. Of around 70,000 clones in the sample, 90% are singletons; the top ten hold approximately 3.1%. The sample consisted of PBMCs, taken after 12 months of ibrutinib treatment. Source of these receptors: a human donor with chronic lymphocytic leukemia. CDR3s include the opening cysteine and the closing phenylalanine or tryptophan. A D gene is named only where the DNA matches it firmly. Clone size is shown for a subset of rows, as once, few, many or a class of expanded clone.

d_call: NA; clone_size: NA; j_call: TRBJ2-1; v_call: TRBV7-2; cdr3_length: 15; cdr3_nt: TGTGCCAGCAGCTCCCCCGGGACACGTCGCAATGAGCAGTTCTTC; cdr3_aa: CASSSPGTRRNEQFF
d_call: TRBD2; clone_size: NA; j_call: TRBJ2-1; v_call: TRBV4-1; cdr3_length: 16; cdr3_nt: TGCGCCAGCAGCCAAAGGACGCGGGAGGGGGGGGATGAGCAGTTCTTC; cdr3_aa: CASSQRTREGGDEQFF
d_call: TRBD2; clone_size: NA; j_call: TRBJ2-7; v_call: TRBV7-9; cdr3_length: 15; cdr3_nt: TGTGCCAGCAGCTTAGAATTCGGGGGGTCCTACGAGCAGTACTTC; cdr3_aa: CASSLEFGGSYEQYF
d_call: TRBD2; clone_size: NA; j_call: TRBJ2-7; v_call: TRBV18; cdr3_length: 12; cdr3_nt: TGTGCCAGCTCGCCGGGGGGGAACGAGCAGTACTTC; cdr3_aa: CASSPGGNEQYF
d_call: NA; clone_size: NA; j_call: TRBJ2-7; v_call: TRBV7-2; cdr3_length: 14; cdr3_nt: TGTGCCAGCAGCTTTCACGGGACAATCTACGAGCAGTACTTC; cdr3_aa: CASSFHGTIYEQYF
d_call: NA; clone_size: NA; j_call: TRBJ2-5; v_call: TRBV15; cdr3_length: 13; cdr3_nt: TGTGCCACCAGCAGTAGGGGGCAAGAGACCCAGTACTTC; cdr3_aa: CATSSRGQETQYF
d_call: NA; clone_size: few; j_call: TRBJ1-5; v_call: TRBV28; cdr3_length: 14; cdr3_nt: TGTGCCAGCAGCTACTCGCTTCGCCCTCAGCCCCAGCATTTT; cdr3_aa: CASSYSLRPQPQHF
d_call: NA; clone_size: NA; j_call: TRBJ2-7; v_call: TRBV7-9; cdr3_length: 15; cdr3_nt: TGTGCCAGCAGCTTCACGGGAGAAATGTCCTACGAGCAGTACTTC; cdr3_aa: CASSFTGEMSYEQYF
d_call: NA; clone_size: NA; j_call: TRBJ2-5; v_call: TRBV2; cdr3_length: 15; cdr3_nt: TGTGCCAGCAGTGGCCACGGCACGAACCAAGAGACCCAGTACTTC; cdr3_aa: CASSGHGTNQETQYF
d_call: NA; clone_size: once; j_call: TRBJ1-2; v_call: TRBV4-1; cdr3_length: 16; cdr3_nt: TGCGCCAGCAGCCAAGAGTTTGCAGGGGTCCCCTATGGCTACACCTTC; cdr3_aa: CASSQEFAGVPYGYTF
d_call: TRBD1; clone_size: once; j_call: TRBJ1-2; v_call: TRBV7-8; cdr3_length: 21; cdr3_nt: TGTGCCAGCAGTTTTGCCGAAGGCAGGGGGATTGGGTTTAGTGTTTTATTTGGCTACACCTTC; cdr3_aa: CASSFAEGRGIGFSVLFGYTF
d_call: NA; clone_size: NA; j_call: TRBJ1-5; v_call: TRBV29-1; cdr3_length: 13; cdr3_nt: TGCAGCGTTGCGGGAGATTCCAATCAGCCCCAGCATTTT; cdr3_aa: CSVAGDSNQPQHF
d_call: NA; clone_size: NA; j_call: TRBJ1-5; v_call: TRBV6-1; cdr3_length: 14; cdr3_nt: TGTGCCAGCAGTGAGTCAGGTCCGTATCAGCCCCAGCATTTT; cdr3_aa: CASSESGPYQPQHF
d_call: TRBD2; clone_size: NA; j_call: TRBJ2-1; v_call: TRBV5-1; cdr3_length: 17; cdr3_nt: TGCGCCAGCAGCTTGCTTACGACTAGCGGGAGTATGAATGAGCAGTTCTTC; cdr3_aa: CASSLLTTSGSMNEQFF
d_call: TRBD2; clone_size: NA; j_call: TRBJ2-3; v_call: TRBV4-3; cdr3_length: 15; cdr3_nt: TGCGCCAGCAGCCAAGATCTGGGCGGGAGCGATACGCAGTATTTT; cdr3_aa: CASSQDLGGSDTQYF
d_call: TRBD1; clone_size: NA; j_call: TRBJ2-5; v_call: TRBV14; cdr3_length: 17; cdr3_nt: TGTGCCAGCAGCCAACAAGACAGGGGTTACGTCCAAGAGACCCAGTACTTC; cdr3_aa: CASSQQDRGYVQETQYF
d_call: NA; clone_size: few; j_call: TRBJ1-2; v_call: TRBV2; cdr3_length: 13; cdr3_nt: TGTGCCAGCAGGGTTGACAGTTCCTATGGCTACACCTTC; cdr3_aa: CASRVDSSYGYTF
d_call: NA; clone_size: NA; j_call: TRBJ1-4; v_call: TRBV6-1; cdr3_length: 16; cdr3_nt: TGTGCCAGCAGTGAAGGAGGGGATAGGGCTAATGAAAAACTGTTTTTT; cdr3_aa: CASSEGGDRANEKLFF
d_call: NA; clone_size: NA; j_call: TRBJ2-5; v_call: TRBV5-4; cdr3_length: 16; cdr3_nt: TGTGCCAGCAGCTTGGGGGTAAAGCGACAAGGAGAGACCCAGTACTTC; cdr3_aa: CASSLGVKRQGETQYF
d_call: NA; clone_size: NA; j_call: TRBJ1-4; v_call: TRBV28; cdr3_length: 16; cdr3_nt: TGTGCCAGCAGTGGGGCAGGGCGGGAGGCTAATGAAAAACTGTTTTTT; cdr3_aa: CASSGAGREANEKLFF
d_call: TRBD2; clone_size: NA; j_call: TRBJ2-3; v_call: TRBV19; cdr3_length: 17; cdr3_nt: TGTGCCAGTAGTCCGACATTCGAGCGGGGGCGCACAGATACGCAGTATTTT; cdr3_aa: CASSPTFERGRTDTQYF
d_call: TRBD1; clone_size: NA; j_call: TRBJ2-7; v_call: TRBV4-3; cdr3_length: 16; cdr3_nt: TGCGCCAGCAGCCACTCCGGGACAGGGGAATCCTACGAGCAGTACTTC; cdr3_aa: CASSHSGTGESYEQYF
d_call: TRBD1; clone_size: few; j_call: TRBJ2-7; v_call: TRBV27; cdr3_length: 15; cdr3_nt: TGTGCCAGCAGTGAAGACCGGGACAGGGTGAGCGAGCAGTACTTC; cdr3_aa: CASSEDRDRVSEQYF
d_call: TRBD2; clone_size: NA; j_call: TRBJ2-7; v_call: TRBV7-3; cdr3_length: 14; cdr3_nt: TGTGCCAGCAGCCCCGGGGGGGGACCCTACGAGCAGTACTTC; cdr3_aa: CASSPGGGPYEQYF
d_call: NA; clone_size: few; j_call: TRBJ1-1; v_call: TRBV18; cdr3_length: 14; cdr3_nt: TGTGCCAGCTCAATTTCGGGCAGGAACACTGAAGCTTTCTTT; cdr3_aa: CASSISGRNTEAFF
d_call: TRBD2; clone_size: NA; j_call: TRBJ2-5; v_call: TRBV18; cdr3_length: 18; cdr3_nt: TGTGCCAGCTCACCACTTCCTAGCGGGAGGGCCGGGGAGGAGACCCAGTACTTC; cdr3_aa: CASSPLPSGRAGEETQYF
d_call: NA; clone_size: NA; j_call: TRBJ1-1; v_call: TRBV19; cdr3_length: 16; cdr3_nt: TGTGCCATAATAGGCCCGCCCCGGGGGGTACCCTTTGAAGCTTTCTTT; cdr3_aa: CAIIGPPRGVPFEAFF
d_call: TRBD2; clone_size: NA; j_call: TRBJ2-1; v_call: TRBV7-9; cdr3_length: 16; cdr3_nt: TGTGCCAGCAGCTTTGGACTAGCGGGAGCCTACAATGAGCAGTTCTTC; cdr3_aa: CASSFGLAGAYNEQFF
d_call: TRBD2; clone_size: NA; j_call: TRBJ2-5; v_call: TRBV9; cdr3_length: 16; cdr3_nt: TGTGCCAGCAGCGTCCATCACACGGGGGGGAGAGAGACCCAGTACTTC; cdr3_aa: CASSVHHTGGRETQYF
d_call: NA; clone_size: NA; j_call: TRBJ2-2; v_call: TRBV5-1; cdr3_length: 16; cdr3_nt: TGCGCCAGCAGCTGGACCGCCGCGGCGAACACCGGGGAGCTGTTTTTT; cdr3_aa: CASSWTAAANTGELFF
d_call: NA; clone_size: NA; j_call: TRBJ1-6; v_call: TRBV5-4; cdr3_length: 13; cdr3_nt: TGTGCCAGCAGCCCTCTGGGGGATTCACCCCTCCACTTT; cdr3_aa: CASSPLGDSPLHF
d_call: NA; clone_size: few; j_call: TRBJ2-2; v_call: TRBV7-3; cdr3_length: 16; cdr3_nt: TGTGCCAGCAGCCGGACCGCTCTGGGGAACACCGGGGAGCTGTTTTTT; cdr3_aa: CASSRTALGNTGELFF
d_call: NA; clone_size: NA; j_call: TRBJ2-3; v_call: TRBV5-1; cdr3_length: 14; cdr3_nt: TGCGCCAGCAGCTTGCGAAGTAATGAGGATACGCAGTATTTT; cdr3_aa: CASSLRSNEDTQYF
d_call: NA; clone_size: NA; j_call: TRBJ1-1; v_call: TRBV7-2; cdr3_length: 13; cdr3_nt: TGTGCCAGCAGCGCGACTGCGAGGGGCGAAGCTTTCTTT; cdr3_aa: CASSATARGEAFF
d_call: NA; clone_size: NA; j_call: TRBJ1-2; v_call: TRBV6-5; cdr3_length: 13; cdr3_nt: TGTGCCAGCAGTTCCCAGGCGAACTATGGCTACACCTTC; cdr3_aa: CASSSQANYGYTF
d_call: NA; clone_size: few; j_call: TRBJ2-7; v_call: TRBV9; cdr3_length: 13; cdr3_nt: TGTGCCAGCAGCGTAGGTGGATACTACGAGCAGTACTTC; cdr3_aa: CASSVGGYYEQYF
d_call: NA; clone_size: NA; j_call: TRBJ1-3; v_call: TRBV2; cdr3_length: 15; cdr3_nt: TGTGCCAGCAGTGATAACGCGTTGCGTGGAAACACCATATATTTT; cdr3_aa: CASSDNALRGNTIYF
d_call: NA; clone_size: NA; j_call: TRBJ1-3; v_call: TRBV5-1; cdr3_length: 14; cdr3_nt: TGCGCCAGCAGTCAACAGGGTGCTGGAAACACCATATATTTT; cdr3_aa: CASSQQGAGNTIYF
d_call: TRBD1; clone_size: NA; j_call: TRBJ1-5; v_call: TRBV19; cdr3_length: 15; cdr3_nt: TGTGCCAGTAGTGCTACCGGGACAGGGATTGAGCCCCAGCATTTT; cdr3_aa: CASSATGTGIEPQHF
d_call: NA; clone_size: few; j_call: TRBJ1-1; v_call: TRBV11-1; cdr3_length: 13; cdr3_nt: TGTGCCAGCGGCAGACTGATGAACACTGAAGCTTTCTTT; cdr3_aa: CASGRLMNTEAFF
d_call: NA; clone_size: NA; j_call: TRBJ1-1; v_call: TRBV28; cdr3_length: 13; cdr3_nt: TGTGCCGTCAGTGGACACCCGAACACTGAAGCTTTCTTT; cdr3_aa: CAVSGHPNTEAFF
d_call: NA; clone_size: once; j_call: TRBJ2-2; v_call: TRBV6-5; cdr3_length: 15; cdr3_nt: TGTGCCAGCAGTTTACTCTCTGCGAACACCGGGGAGCTGTTTTTT; cdr3_aa: CASSLLSANTGELFF
d_call: TRBD2; clone_size: NA; j_call: TRBJ2-7; v_call: TRBV5-1; cdr3_length: 15; cdr3_nt: TGCGCCAGCAGCAGAACCGGGACTAGCGGGATTGAGCAGTACTTC; cdr3_aa: CASSRTGTSGIEQYF
d_call: NA; clone_size: NA; j_call: TRBJ2-1; v_call: TRBV2; cdr3_length: 10; cdr3_nt: TGTGCCAGCGACGTGGAGGAGCAGTTCTTC; cdr3_aa: CASDVEEQFF
d_call: NA; clone_size: NA; j_call: TRBJ2-3; v_call: TRBV29-1; cdr3_length: 16; cdr3_nt: TGCAGCACCTACCCCGACAGGAGGAGAGATAAAGATACGCAGTATTTT; cdr3_aa: CSTYPDRRRDKDTQYF